The clone carrying this TCR beta chain was observed a few times. These data belong to a study of T cell repertoires in cytomegalovirus infection. The CDR3 runs to 16 residues. With V trimmed by 1 base and J by 5 bases, 12 bases remained unmatched. Germline V lookup: CDR1 SGHNT, CDR2 YYREEE (reference sequence). TCRdb recomputed calls from the reads with MiXCR, one row per CDR3 protein. The profile covers approximately 550,000 distinct CDR3 sequences, with 16% appearing a single time and more than 20% taken by the ten largest. The TCR comes from a human donor in good health (CMV status not recorded). Some clones in this sample may be carry-over from other donors' samples. The rearrangement uses TRBV5-4 and TRBJ2-7, with TRBD1 matching over 7 bases. The sequencing input was CD8+ T cells from PBMCs. The DNA for the CDR3 is TGTGCCAGCAGCTTGAACGTCGACAGGGTTTCCGACGAGCAGTACTTC. Translation gives CASSLNVDRVSDEQYF.